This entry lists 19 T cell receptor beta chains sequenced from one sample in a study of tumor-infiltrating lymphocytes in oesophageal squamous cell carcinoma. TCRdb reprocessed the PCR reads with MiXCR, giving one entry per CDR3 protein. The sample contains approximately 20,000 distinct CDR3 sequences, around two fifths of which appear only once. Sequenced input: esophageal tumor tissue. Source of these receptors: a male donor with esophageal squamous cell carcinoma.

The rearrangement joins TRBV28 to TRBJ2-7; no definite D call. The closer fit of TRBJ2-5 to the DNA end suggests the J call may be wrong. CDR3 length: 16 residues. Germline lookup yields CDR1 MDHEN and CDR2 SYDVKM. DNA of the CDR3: TGTGCCAGCAGTTTACCCGACTCCCCCGTTAGTGAGACCCAGTACTTC. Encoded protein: CASSLPDSPVSETQYF.

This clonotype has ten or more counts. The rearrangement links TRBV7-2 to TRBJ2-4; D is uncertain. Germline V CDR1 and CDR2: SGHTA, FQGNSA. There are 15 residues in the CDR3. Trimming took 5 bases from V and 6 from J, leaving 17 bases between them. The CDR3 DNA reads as TGTGCCAGCAGCCCAGACCACAACAAGGGAAACATTCAGTACTTC. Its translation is CASSPDHNKGNIQYF.

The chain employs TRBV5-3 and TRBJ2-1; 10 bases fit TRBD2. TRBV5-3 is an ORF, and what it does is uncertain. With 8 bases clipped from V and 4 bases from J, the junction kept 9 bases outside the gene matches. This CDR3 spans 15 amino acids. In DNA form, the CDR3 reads TGTGCCAGCATCGATAGCGGGGGGTTTTACAATGAGCAGTTCTTC. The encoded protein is CASIDSGGFYNEQFF.

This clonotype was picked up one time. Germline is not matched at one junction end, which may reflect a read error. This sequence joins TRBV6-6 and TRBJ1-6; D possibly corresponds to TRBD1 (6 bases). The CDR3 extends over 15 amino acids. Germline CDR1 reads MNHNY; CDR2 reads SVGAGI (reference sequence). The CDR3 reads CASSDSGTSNSPLHF. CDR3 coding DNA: TGTGCCAGCAGTGACTCCGGGACATCAAATTCACCCCTCCACTTT.

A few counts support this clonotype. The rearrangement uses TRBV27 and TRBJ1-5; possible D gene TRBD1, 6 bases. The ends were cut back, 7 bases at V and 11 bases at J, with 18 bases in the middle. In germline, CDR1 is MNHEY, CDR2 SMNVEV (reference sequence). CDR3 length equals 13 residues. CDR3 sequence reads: CASKGQGTSTQHF. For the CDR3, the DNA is TGTGCCAGCAAGGGGCAGGGGACCTCCACCCAGCATTTT.

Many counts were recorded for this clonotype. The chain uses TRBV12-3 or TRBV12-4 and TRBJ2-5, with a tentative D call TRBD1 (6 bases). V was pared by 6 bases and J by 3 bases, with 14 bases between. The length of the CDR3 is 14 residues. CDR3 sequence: CASSRTAMEETQYF. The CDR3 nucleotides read TGTGCCAGCAGCCGGACAGCAATGGAAGAGACCCAGTACTTC.

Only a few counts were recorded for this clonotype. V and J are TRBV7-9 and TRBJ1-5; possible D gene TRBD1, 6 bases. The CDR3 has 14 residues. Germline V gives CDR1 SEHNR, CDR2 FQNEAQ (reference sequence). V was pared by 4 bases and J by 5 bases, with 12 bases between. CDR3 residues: CASSYTGSDQPQHF. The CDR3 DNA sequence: TGTGCCAGCAGCTACACAGGGTCCGATCAGCCCCAGCATTTT.

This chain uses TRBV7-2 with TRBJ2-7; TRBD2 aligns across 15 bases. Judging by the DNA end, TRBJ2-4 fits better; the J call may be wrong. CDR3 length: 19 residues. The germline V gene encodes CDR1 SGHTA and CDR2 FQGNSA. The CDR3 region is CASRHPLGLAGGPRNIQYF. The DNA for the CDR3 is TGTGCCAGCAGACACCCCCTCGGACTAGCGGGAGGGCCGAGGAACATTCAGTACTTC.

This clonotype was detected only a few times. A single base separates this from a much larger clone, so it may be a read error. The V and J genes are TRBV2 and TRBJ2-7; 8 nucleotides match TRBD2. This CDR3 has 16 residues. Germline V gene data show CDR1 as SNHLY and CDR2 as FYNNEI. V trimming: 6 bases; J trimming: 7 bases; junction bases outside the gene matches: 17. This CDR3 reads CASSPGGMDLYNEQYF. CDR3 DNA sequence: TGTGCCAGCAGCCCGGGAGGGATGGATCTCTACAATGAGCAGTACTTC.

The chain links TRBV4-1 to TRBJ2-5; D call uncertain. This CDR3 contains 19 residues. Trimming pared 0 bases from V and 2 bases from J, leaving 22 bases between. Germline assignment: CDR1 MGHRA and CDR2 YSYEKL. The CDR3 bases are TGCGCCAGCAGCCAAGATTGGGCGGCATCGTTAGACCTACAAGAGACCCAGTACTTC. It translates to CASSQDWAASLDLQETQYF.

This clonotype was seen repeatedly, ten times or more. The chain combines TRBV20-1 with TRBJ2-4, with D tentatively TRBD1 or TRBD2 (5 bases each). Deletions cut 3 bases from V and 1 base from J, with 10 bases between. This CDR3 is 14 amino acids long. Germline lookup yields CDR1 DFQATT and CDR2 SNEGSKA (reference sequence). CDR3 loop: CSASFRDAKNIQYF. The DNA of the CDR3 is TGCAGTGCTAGTTTTAGGGACGCCAAAAACATTCAGTACTTC.

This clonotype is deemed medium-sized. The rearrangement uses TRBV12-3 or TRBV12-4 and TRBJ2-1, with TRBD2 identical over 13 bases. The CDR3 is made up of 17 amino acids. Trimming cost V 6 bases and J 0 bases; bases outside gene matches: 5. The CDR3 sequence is CASRPTSGGRSYNEQFF. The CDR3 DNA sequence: TGTGCCAGCAGGCCGACTAGCGGGGGGCGCTCCTACAATGAGCAGTTCTTC.

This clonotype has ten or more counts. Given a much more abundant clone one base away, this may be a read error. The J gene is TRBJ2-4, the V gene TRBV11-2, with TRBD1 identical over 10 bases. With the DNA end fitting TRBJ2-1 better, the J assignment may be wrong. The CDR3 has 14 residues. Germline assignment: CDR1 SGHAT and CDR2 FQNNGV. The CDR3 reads CASSRQGAQETQFF. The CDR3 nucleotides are TGTGCCAGCAGTCGACAGGGGGCTCAAGAGACCCAGTTCTTC.

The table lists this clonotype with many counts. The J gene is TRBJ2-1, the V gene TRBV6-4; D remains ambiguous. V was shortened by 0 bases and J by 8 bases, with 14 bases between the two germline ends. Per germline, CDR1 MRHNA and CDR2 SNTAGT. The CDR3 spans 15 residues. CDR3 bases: TGTGCCAGCAGTGACTCGACCGCACCTACTTATGAGCAGTTCTTC. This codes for CASSDSTAPTYEQFF.

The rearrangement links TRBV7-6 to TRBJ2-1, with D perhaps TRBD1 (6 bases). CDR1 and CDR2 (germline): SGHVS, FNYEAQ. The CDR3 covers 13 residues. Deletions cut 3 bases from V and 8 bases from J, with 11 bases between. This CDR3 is CASSFYRDDEQFF. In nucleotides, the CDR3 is TGTGCCAGCAGCTTCTACAGGGACGATGAGCAGTTCTTC.

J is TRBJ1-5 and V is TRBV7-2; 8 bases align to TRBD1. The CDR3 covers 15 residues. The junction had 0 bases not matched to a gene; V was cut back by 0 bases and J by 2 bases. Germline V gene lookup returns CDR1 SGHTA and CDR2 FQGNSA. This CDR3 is CASSLATGGNQPQHF. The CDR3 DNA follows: TGTGCCAGCAGCTTAGCGACAGGGGGCAATCAGCCCCAGCATTTT.

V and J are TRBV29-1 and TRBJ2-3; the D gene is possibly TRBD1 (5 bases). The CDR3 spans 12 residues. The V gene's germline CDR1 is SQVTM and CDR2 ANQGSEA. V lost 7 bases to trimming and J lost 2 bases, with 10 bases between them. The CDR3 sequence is CSARGSTDTQYF. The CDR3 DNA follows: TGCAGCGCTAGGGGTTCCACAGATACGCAGTATTTT.

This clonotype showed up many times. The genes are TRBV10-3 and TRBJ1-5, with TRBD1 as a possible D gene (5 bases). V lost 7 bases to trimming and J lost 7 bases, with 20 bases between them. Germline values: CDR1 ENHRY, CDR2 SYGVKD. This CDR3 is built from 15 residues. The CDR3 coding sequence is TGTGCCATCATATCTGGGGGTAGCGGAGAACAGCCCCAGCATTTT. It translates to CAIISGGSGEQPQHF.

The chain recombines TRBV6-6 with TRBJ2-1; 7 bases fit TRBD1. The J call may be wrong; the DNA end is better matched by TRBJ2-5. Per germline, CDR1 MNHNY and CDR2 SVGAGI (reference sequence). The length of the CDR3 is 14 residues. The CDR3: CASSYGTVRETQYF. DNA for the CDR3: TGTGCCAGCAGTTATGGGACAGTTAGGGAGACCCAGTACTTC.